These T cell receptor beta chains were read from a single sample in a study of T cell responses to AZD1222 COVID-19 vaccine. Assay: immunoSEQ multiplex PCR; the TCRdb copy retains only in-frame clones and omits some. The data contain roughly 80,000 clones, less than 95% of them singletons. The sample here was peripheral blood, taken 28 days after the second AZD1222 dose. The receptor source for this set is an adult who received the AZD1222 COVID-19 vaccine. Both conserved end residues are part of each CDR3. A D gene is named only where the DNA matches it firmly. Not every row has a clone size; where given, it reads once, few, many or a size class.

>14|TRBV30|.|.|TRBJ2-7
TGTGCCTGGAGTGGAACCATTCTAACCTACGAGCAGTACTTC
CAWSGTILTYEQYF
>15|TRBV5-1|.|.|TRBJ1-5
TGCGCCAGCAGCTGGGGGACGGGTAGCAATCAGCCCCAGCATTTT
CASSWGTGSNQPQHF
>13|TRBV2|.|.|TRBJ1-2
TGTGCCAGCAGGGTACAGCCTTACTATGGCTACACCTTC
CASRVQPYYGYTF
>14|TRBV7-2|.|.|TRBJ1-3
TGTGCCAGCAGCTTAGTAGCCCCTGGAAACACCATATATTTT
CASSLVAPGNTIYF
>15|TRBV28|.|.|TRBJ2-4
TGTGCCAGCAGTCCTATACAGGTGGCCAAAAACATTCAGTACTTC
CASSPIQVAKNIQYF
>14|TRBV28|.|.|TRBJ1-2
TGTGCCAGCAGTTTGCAGTGGGCTAACTATGGCTACACCTTC
CASSLQWANYGYTF
>15|TRBV19|.|.|TRBJ1-5
TGTGCCAGTAGTATCCAGGAAGGGAACAATCAGCCCCAGCATTTT
CASSIQEGNNQPQHF
>13|TRBV28|.|TRBD1|TRBJ1-4
TGTGCCAGCAGTATTGACAGGGCTAGAAAACTGTTTTTT
CASSIDRARKLFF
>16|TRBV5-1|.|TRBD1|TRBJ1-6
TGCGCCAGCAGCTCGGGGGACAGGTCCTATAATTCACCCCTCCACTTT
CASSSGDRSYNSPLHF
>14|TRBV7-2|once|.|TRBJ2-3
TGTGCCAGCAGCTTGGGGGACTTCACAGATACGCAGTATTTT
CASSLGDFTDTQYF
>14|TRBV9|.|.|TRBJ2-3
TGTGCCAGCAGCGTTCAGGGTATGGGAGATACGCAGTATTTT
CASSVQGMGDTQYF
>16|TRBV10-1|.|.|TRBJ2-5
TGCGCCAGCAGTGACCGACTAGGACGGGATGGAGAGACCCAGTACTTC
CASSDRLGRDGETQYF
>15|TRBV4-3|.|TRBD1|TRBJ2-1
TGCGCCAGCAGCACGGGCACAGGGGGTTTTGCTGAGCAGTTCTTC
CASSTGTGGFAEQFF
>15|TRBV6-5|.|.|TRBJ1-2
TGTGCCAGCAGTTACTCCCCCGGGTTGAACTATGGCTACACCTTC
CASSYSPGLNYGYTF
>14|TRBV5-1|.|.|TRBJ1-4
TGCGCCAGCAGCTTGTGGGGGGCGCAGGAAAAACTGTTTTTT
CASSLWGAQEKLFF
>17|TRBV28|.|TRBD1|TRBJ1-5
TGTGCCAGCAGTTCCCGGACAGGGGCTTATAGCAATCAGCCCCAGCATTTT
CASSSRTGAYSNQPQHF
>15|TRBV4-1|.|TRBD1|TRBJ1-2
TGCGCCAGCAGCCAGCGGGGACAGGGGGCCGATGGCTACACCTTC
CASSQRGQGADGYTF
>15|TRBV28|once|TRBD1|TRBJ2-5
TGTGCCAGCAGTCCACGGACAGGGGGGAAGGAGACCCAGTACTTC
CASSPRTGGKETQYF
>15|TRBV14|.|.|TRBJ1-4
TGTGCCAGCAGCCCAACAGGGAAAACTAATGAAAAACTGTTTTTT
CASSPTGKTNEKLFF
>15|TRBV19|once|.|TRBJ2-7
TGTGCCAGTAGTGCCGCGGGGGCTGAAAGCTACGAGCAGTACTTC
CASSAAGAESYEQYF
>17|TRBV2|.|.|TRBJ2-7
TGTGCCAGCAGTGGGGGGCCCGACACCTGGTCAACCTACGAGCAGTACTTC
CASSGGPDTWSTYEQYF
>17|TRBV27|few|.|TRBJ1-6
TGTGCCAGCAGTTTATGGGGCCCTCGGGAGGTTAATTCACCCCTCCACTTT
CASSLWGPREVNSPLHF